The present T cell receptor (beta chain) was sequenced within a study of blood T cell repertoires in COVID-19. Across the whole study: Acute and convalescent COVID-19 samples came from the United States, Italy and Spain. PBMCs, B-cell-depleted T cells, or T cells were the source of the cDNA or gDNA that made up the material.

Membership in each cohort depended on participant-reported clinical history. Authors' processing steps: Estimates of nucleated cell counts were drawn from the amplification of reference gene primers. Generated by immunoSEQ multiplex PCR, the TCRdb table keeps only in-frame clones and is missing some. V, J and clone size derive from that table, while D and trimming were established from the DNA sequence. In the table there are about 320,000 clones, 85% to 95% of which are singletons. Sequencing input: PBMCs or T cells enriched from blood (not recorded which). The clonotype originates from a woman aged 30 to 39 who had been exposed to COVID-19.

The CDR3 loop is CASSAQGNTEAFF. CDR3 nucleotide sequence: TGCGCCAGCAGCGCGCAGGGGAACACTGAAGCTTTCTTT. This chain links TRBV5-1 with TRBJ1-1; possible D gene TRBD1, 5 bases. The germline gives CDR1 SGHRS, CDR2 YFSETQ. This CDR3 region has 13 residues. V lost 4 bases and J 1 base, leaving 8 bases between the germline ends.